The source of this TCR beta chain is a study of cytomegalovirus exposure and HLA in healthy donors. Points from the study as a whole: A later analysis linked a missense DCLRE1C variant to TCR beta V- and J-gene trimming. Most sequenced TCRs were rare (though some public TCRs occurred in many donors). For most TCR beta V segments, an earlier analysis put the productive rate at about 90% or about 30% of the time.

Notes on this clone: Antigen unknown.

The CDR3 length is 13 residues. Trimming shortened V by 4 bases and J by 1 base, and 5 bases separated the two germline ends. CDR1 is LGHNA and CDR2 is YSLEER in the germline V gene. PCR was performed using 60 Vbeta and 13 Jbeta primers. Profiling relied on immunoSEQ multiplex PCR, and the TCRdb table lists in-frame clones only, not all of them. The sample totals about 51,000 clones. The V and J genes are TRBV4-3 and TRBJ1-5; no reliable D call. The sample taken for sequencing was PBMCs. This TCR came from a man aged 35 to 55 in good health and CMV-seropositive. CDR3 sequence reads: CASSLISNQPQHF. Here the CDR3 DNA reads TGCGCCAGCAGCCTAATAAGCAATCAGCCCCAGCATTTT.